Listed below are T cell receptor beta chains from one sample, sequenced in a study of neoadjuvant anti-PD-1 for oral cavity cancer. Sequencing used immunoSEQ multiplex PCR; TCRdb keeps in-frame clones, though not all of them. The sample has about 6,800 clones, around 74% seen once. This specimen consisted of PBMCs, obtained before nivolumab (anti-PD-1) treatment. All receptors derive from a person between 40 and 79 years old with oral cavity squamous cell carcinoma. Each CDR3 is given with its conserved first and last residue. The D gene is left open where the match is weak. Clone size appears in some rows only: once, few, many, or a class for an expanded clone.

>TRBV6-1|TRBJ2-1|.|.|16
TGTGCCAGCAGTGACACCGACAGGCGTCTCTACAATGAGCAGTTCTTC
CASSDTDRRLYNEQFF
>TRBV9|TRBJ2-2|.|.|16
TGTGCCAGCAGCGTAGTTCCGACCCCTTACACCGGGGAGCTGTTTTTT
CASSVVPTPYTGELFF
>TRBV2|TRBJ2-4|.|TRBD2|15
TGTGCCAGCAGTGAAATGACTAGCGGGGGGGACATTCAGTACTTC
CASSEMTSGGDIQYF
>TRBV4-1|TRBJ1-1|.|.|15
TGCGCCAGCAGCCAAGACCGGGGAGTGAACACTGAAGCTTTCTTT
CASSQDRGVNTEAFF
>TRBV5-4|TRBJ1-2|.|TRBD1|16
TGTGCCAGCAGCTTGGTGGGACAGTCTACTAACTATGGCTACACCTTC
CASSLVGQSTNYGYTF
>TRBV19|TRBJ1-1|few|.|15
TGTGCCAGTAGTATTGCATACAGCATGAACACTGAAGCTTTCTTT
CASSIAYSMNTEAFF
>TRBV27|TRBJ2-7|.|.|15
TGTGCCAGCAGTTCCGGCAGGGGGGGGCCCTACGAGCAGTACTTC
CASSSGRGGPYEQYF
>TRBV28|TRBJ1-5|few|.|15
TGTGCCAGCAGTTTCGCGGGGGAGGGCAATCAGCCCCAGCATTTT
CASSFAGEGNQPQHF
>TRBV6-1|TRBJ2-1|.|.|15
TGTGCCAGCAGGGGAGGGGGGAGCTCCTACAATGAGCAGTTCTTC
CASRGGGSSYNEQFF
>TRBV21-1|TRBJ2-7|.|.|15
TGTGCCAGCAGCAACTGGGACAGGGGGCCCTACGAGCAGTACTTC
CASSNWDRGPYEQYF
>TRBV10-1|TRBJ2-2|.|.|13
TGCGCCAGCAGTGAGTCCTTCACCGGGGAGCTGTTTTTT
CASSESFTGELFF
>TRBV29-1|TRBJ2-1|few|.|12
TGCAGCGTTGGTGTCAGTCCCAATGAGCAGTTCTTC
CSVGVSPNEQFF
>TRBV7-2|TRBJ1-6|few|.|14
TGTGCCAGCAGCTACCTTCGCCTCGGGTCACCCCTCCACTTT
CASSYLRLGSPLHF
>TRBV7-9|TRBJ2-3|.|.|14
TGTGCCAGCAGCAGGACTTACCAGGCAGATACGCAGTATTTT
CASSRTYQADTQYF
>TRBV6-5|TRBJ2-7|few|TRBD1|15
TGTGCCAGCAGTGCCCGGGACAGGGCAACCCACGAGCAGTACTTC
CASSARDRATHEQYF
>TRBV6-5|TRBJ1-2|.|.|12
TGTGCCAGCCGACGGTGGGTCGGTGGCTACACCTTC
CASRRWVGGYTF
>TRBV15|TRBJ2-5|.|.|15
TGTGCCACCAGCGGCGGACACTCCTCGGGAGAGACCCAGTACTTC
CATSGGHSSGETQYF
>TRBV7-9|TRBJ2-7|.|.|13
TGTGCCAGCAGCCCACAGAGCTCCTACGAGCAGTACTTC
CASSPQSSYEQYF
>TRBV11-3|TRBJ2-7|.|.|13
TGTGCCAGCAGCTTCGGCGAAGGGCACGAGCAGTACTTC
CASSFGEGHEQYF
>TRBV19|TRBJ1-2|.|.|12
TGTGCCAGTAGTACTCCTCCGAGGCCCTACACCTTC
CASSTPPRPYTF
>TRBV10-3|TRBJ2-7|.|.|13
TGTGCCATCAGCACCTCATATACCTACGAGCAGTACTTC
CAISTSYTYEQYF
>TRBV9|TRBJ1-2|.|TRBD1|18
TGTGCCAGCAGCGTAGGCCCCGGGGGACAGGGATTTGACTATGGCTACACCTTC
CASSVGPGGQGFDYGYTF
>TRBV6-5|TRBJ1-1|.|.|15
TGTGCCAGCAGTCCCGCGGGGCAGCAGAACACTGAAGCTTTCTTT
CASSPAGQQNTEAFF
>TRBV6-1|TRBJ2-1|.|.|17
TGTGCCAGCAGTGAACGCCGAAGCTCAGGAGCCTACAATGAGCAGTTCTTC
CASSERRSSGAYNEQFF
>TRBV19|TRBJ2-3|.|.|12
TGTGCCAGTAGTATTGGGACAGATACGCAGTATTTT
CASSIGTDTQYF
>TRBV10-2|TRBJ1-5|.|TRBD1|15
TGCGCCAGCAGCGGGACAGGGGGCCGCAATCAGCCCCAGCATTTT
CASSGTGGRNQPQHF
>TRBV5-8|TRBJ1-2|.|TRBD1|13
TGTGCCAGCAGCTTAGACAGGGTACGAGGCTACACCTTC
CASSLDRVRGYTF
>TRBV7-7|TRBJ2-2|.|.|13
TGTGCCAGCAGCTTAGCTTGGGCCGGGGAGCTGTTTTTT
CASSLAWAGELFF
>TRBV10-1|TRBJ2-2|.|.|16
TGCGCCAGCAGTGAGTCTTGGGGCGGCGGGGCCGGGGAGCTGTTTTTT
CASSESWGGGAGELFF
>TRBV10-3|TRBJ1-1|.|.|13
TGTGCCATCAGTGAGGCCAGAAACACTGAAGCTTTCTTT
CAISEARNTEAFF
>TRBV19|TRBJ1-2|.|TRBD1|14
TGTGCCAGTAGGGGACAGGGGGGAGACTATGGCTACACCTTC
CASRGQGGDYGYTF
>TRBV4-2|TRBJ1-1|.|.|14
TGTGCCAGCAGCCAAGCCGGTTCCAACACTGAAGCTTTCTTT
CASSQAGSNTEAFF
>TRBV28|TRBJ2-2|.|.|12
TGTGCCAGCAGCCGCCCGGTAGGGGAGCTGTTTTTT
CASSRPVGELFF
>TRBV6-5|TRBJ1-6|.|TRBD1|16
TGTGCCAGCAGTTATTGGGTTCGACAGGGTGGATCACCCCTCCACTTT
CASSYWVRQGGSPLHF
>TRBV19|TRBJ2-2|.|.|13
TGTGCCAGTAGTATGGTGAGGGCCGGGGAGCTGTTTTTT
CASSMVRAGELFF
>TRBV29-1|TRBJ2-5|.|.|13
TGCAGCGTAGAAGTGACAGGACAAGAGACCCAGTACTTC
CSVEVTGQETQYF
>TRBV7-8|TRBJ2-6|.|.|20
TGTGCCAGCAGCTTAGCCACTTTTACCGCAGGTTACTCTGGGGCCAACGTCCTGACTTTC
CASSLATFTAGYSGANVLTF
>TRBV15|TRBJ1-5|.|.|18
TGTGCCACCAGCAGCCCCGGGTCAGCAATTAATAGCAATCAGCCCCAGCATTTT
CATSSPGSAINSNQPQHF
>TRBV29-1|TRBJ2-3|.|TRBD1|15
TGCAGCGTCCGTACTTGGACAGGAAACACAGATACGCAGTATTTT
CSVRTWTGNTDTQYF
>TRBV7-9|TRBJ1-1|.|.|17
TGTGCCAGCAGCTTAGCAAGTAAAGGATTTCATAGCACTGAAGCTTTCTTT
CASSLASKGFHSTEAFF
>TRBV9|TRBJ1-5|.|.|14
TGTGCCAGCAGCCCACGAGACATCGATCAGCCCCAGCATTTT
CASSPRDIDQPQHF
>TRBV4-2|TRBJ2-7|.|.|17
TGTGCCAGCAGCCAAGATTCACGGGGGCACCGCTCCTACGAGCAGTACTTC
CASSQDSRGHRSYEQYF
>TRBV6-1|TRBJ2-7|.|.|13
TGTGCCAGCAGTCTCGCCCGCAGCGACGAGCAGTACTTC
CASSLARSDEQYF
>TRBV2|TRBJ2-7|.|TRBD2|15
TGTGCCAGCAGGCTGGGAGTAGTAGCGGGCAACGAGCAGTACTTC
CASRLGVVAGNEQYF
>TRBV19|TRBJ2-1|.|.|14
TGTGCCAGTGGCCCCGGGGGCTCCTACAATGAGCAGTTCTTC
CASGPGGSYNEQFF
>TRBV7-9|TRBJ1-6|.|.|13
TGTGCCAGCAGGCGTGGGGTCCTCGGGGCCCTCCACTTT
CASRRGVLGALHF
>TRBV11-2|TRBJ1-2|once|.|12
TGTGCCAGCAGACCCGTGAGGGATGGCTACACCTTC
CASRPVRDGYTF
>TRBV7-8|TRBJ1-5|.|.|15
TGTGCCAGCGACCGGACGGGGGCGGGCAATCAGCCCCAGCATTTT
CASDRTGAGNQPQHF
>TRBV30|TRBJ1-5|.|.|12
TGTGCCTGGAGTGGTGGCAATCAGCCCCAGCATTTT
CAWSGGNQPQHF
>TRBV5-1|TRBJ2-2|.|TRBD1|16
TGCGCCAGCCGCACGGTAGGGACAGGGGGATCCGGGGAGCTGTTTTTT
CASRTVGTGGSGELFF
>TRBV7-2|TRBJ2-7|.|.|13
TGTGCCACCGCTAGCCCGATCTCCTACGAGCAGTACTTC
CATASPISYEQYF
>TRBV5-1|TRBJ1-1|.|.|14
TGCGCCAGCAGCTTCGGGGGAGGGAACACTGAAGCTTTCTTT
CASSFGGGNTEAFF
>TRBV6-5|TRBJ2-6|once|.|15
TGTGCCAGCAGTAGGCGAAGCTCTGGGGCCAACGTCCTGACTTTC
CASSRRSSGANVLTF
>TRBV7-2|TRBJ2-5|.|.|15
TGTGCCAGCACCCCCTTCGGAGGGGGAGGGGAGACCCAGTACTTC
CASTPFGGGGETQYF